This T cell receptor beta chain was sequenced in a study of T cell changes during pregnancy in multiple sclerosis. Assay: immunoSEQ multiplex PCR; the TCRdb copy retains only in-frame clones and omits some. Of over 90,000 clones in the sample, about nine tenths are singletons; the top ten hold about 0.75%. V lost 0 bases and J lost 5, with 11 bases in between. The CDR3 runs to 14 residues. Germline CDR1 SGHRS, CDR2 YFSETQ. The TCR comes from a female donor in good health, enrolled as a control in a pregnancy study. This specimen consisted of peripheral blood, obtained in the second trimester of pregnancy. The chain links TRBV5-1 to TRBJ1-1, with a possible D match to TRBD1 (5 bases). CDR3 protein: CASSLALGGTEAFF. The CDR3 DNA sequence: TGCGCCAGCAGCTTGGCCCTGGGGGGTACTGAAGCTTTCTTT.